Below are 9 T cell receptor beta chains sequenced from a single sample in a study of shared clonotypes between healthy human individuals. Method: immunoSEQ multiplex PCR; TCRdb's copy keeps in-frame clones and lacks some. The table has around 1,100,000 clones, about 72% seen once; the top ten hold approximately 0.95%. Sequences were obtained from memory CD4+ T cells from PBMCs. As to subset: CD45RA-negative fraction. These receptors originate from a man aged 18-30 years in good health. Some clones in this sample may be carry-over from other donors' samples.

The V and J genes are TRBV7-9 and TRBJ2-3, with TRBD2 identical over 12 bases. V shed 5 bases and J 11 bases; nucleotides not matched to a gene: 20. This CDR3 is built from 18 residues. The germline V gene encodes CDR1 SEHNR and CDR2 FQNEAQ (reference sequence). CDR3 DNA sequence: TGTGCCAGCAGCCCTCTAGGACTAGCGGGACCTCATGAGGGCATGCAGTATTTT. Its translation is CASSPLGLAGPHEGMQYF.

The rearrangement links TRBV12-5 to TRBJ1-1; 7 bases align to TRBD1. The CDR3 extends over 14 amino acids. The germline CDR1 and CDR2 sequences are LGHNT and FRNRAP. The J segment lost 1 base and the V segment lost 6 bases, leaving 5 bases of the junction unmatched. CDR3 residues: CASGSRDRNTEAFF. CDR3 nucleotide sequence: TGTGCTAGTGGCTCCCGGGACAGGAACACTGAAGCTTTCTTT.

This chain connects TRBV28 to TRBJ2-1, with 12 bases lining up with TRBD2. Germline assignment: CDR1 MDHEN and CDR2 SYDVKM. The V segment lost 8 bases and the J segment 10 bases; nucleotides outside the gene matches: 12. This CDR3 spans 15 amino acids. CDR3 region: CASPRLAGELEEQFF. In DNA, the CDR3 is TGTGCCAGCCCCCGACTAGCGGGAGAGTTAGAGGAGCAGTTCTTC.

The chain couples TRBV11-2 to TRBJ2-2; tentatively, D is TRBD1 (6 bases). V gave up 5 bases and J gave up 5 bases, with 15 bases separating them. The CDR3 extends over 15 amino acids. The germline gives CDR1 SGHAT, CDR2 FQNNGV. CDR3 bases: TGTGCCAGCAGCGTCTACAGGGAGAGGACCGGGGAGCTGTTTTTT. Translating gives CASSVYRERTGELFF.

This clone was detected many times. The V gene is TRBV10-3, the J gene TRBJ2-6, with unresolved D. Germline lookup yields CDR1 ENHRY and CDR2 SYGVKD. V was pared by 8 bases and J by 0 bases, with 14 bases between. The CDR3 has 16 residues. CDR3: CAIPSSPTSGANVLTF. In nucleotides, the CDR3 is TGTGCCATCCCGTCCTCCCCCACCTCTGGGGCCAACGTCCTGACTTTC.

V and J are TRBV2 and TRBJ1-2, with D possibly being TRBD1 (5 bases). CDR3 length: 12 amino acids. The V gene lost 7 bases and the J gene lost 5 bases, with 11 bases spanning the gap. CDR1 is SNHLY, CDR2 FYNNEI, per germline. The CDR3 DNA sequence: TGTGCCAGCAAGGACACGGTGTATGGCTACACCTTC. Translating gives CASKDTVYGYTF.

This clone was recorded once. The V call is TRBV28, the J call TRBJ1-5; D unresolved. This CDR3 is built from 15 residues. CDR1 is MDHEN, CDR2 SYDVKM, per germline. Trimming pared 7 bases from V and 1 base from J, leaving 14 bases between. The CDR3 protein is CASTYSLGSNQPQHF. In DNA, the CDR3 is TGTGCCAGCACCTACAGTTTAGGGAGCAATCAGCCCCAGCATTTT. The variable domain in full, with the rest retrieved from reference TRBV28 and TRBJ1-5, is DVKVTQSSRYLVKRTGEKVFLECVQDMDHENMFWYRQDPGLGLRLIYFSYDVKMKEKGDIPEGYSVSREKKERFSLILESASTNQTSMYLCASTYSLGSNQPQHFGDGTRLSIL.

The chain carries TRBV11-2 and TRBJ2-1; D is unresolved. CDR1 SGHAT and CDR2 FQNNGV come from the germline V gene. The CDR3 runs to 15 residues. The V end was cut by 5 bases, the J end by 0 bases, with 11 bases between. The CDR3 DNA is TGTGCCAGCAGCCTACTCACGGGCTCCTACAATGAGCAGTTCTTC. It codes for CASSLLTGSYNEQFF. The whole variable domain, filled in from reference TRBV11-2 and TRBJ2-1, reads EAGVAQSPRYKIIEKRQSVAFWCNPISGHATLYWYQQILGQGPKLLIQFQNNGVVDDSQLPKDRFSAERLKGVDSTLKIQPAKLEDSAVYLCASSLLTGSYNEQFFGPGTRLTVL.

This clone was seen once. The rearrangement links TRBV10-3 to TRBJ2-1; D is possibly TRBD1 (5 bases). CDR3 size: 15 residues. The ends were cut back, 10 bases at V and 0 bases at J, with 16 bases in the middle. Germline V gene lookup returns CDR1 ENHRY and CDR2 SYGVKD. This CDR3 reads CATRKTASSYNEQFF. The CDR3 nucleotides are TGTGCCACGAGAAAGACAGCGAGCTCCTACAATGAGCAGTTCTTC.